This TCR beta chain was found in a study of blood T cell repertoires in COVID-19. Study background: Acute-phase and convalescent COVID-19 samples originated in the United States, Italy and Spain. The cDNA or gDNA used as material had been derived from T cells, B-cell-depleted T cells, or PBMCs.

Under the authors' procedure: By means of reference gene primer amplification, nucleated cell counts were estimated. TCRdb keeps only in-frame clones here, not all; method: immunoSEQ multiplex PCR. D and trimming come from the DNA, and the V and J calls and clone size come from that table. The sample includes about 440,000 clones, around 89% of them seen just once. V lost 5 bases and J lost 7, with 11 bases in between. Germline V lookup: CDR1 SEHNR, CDR2 FQNEAQ (reference sequence). This CDR3 is built from 13 residues. This chain links TRBV7-9 with TRBJ2-2; tentative D call: TRBD1 (5 bases). The TCR sequence derives from a woman between 25 and 40 years old with acute or convalescent COVID-19. The sample was peripheral blood. The CDR3 is CASSRRANGELFF. CDR3 nucleotide sequence: TGTGCCAGCAGCCGCAGGGCGAACGGGGAGCTGTTTTTT.